Given below is one T cell receptor (beta chain) in context. In germline, CDR1 is MDHEN, CDR2 SYDVKM. The CDR3 extends over 14 amino acids. Trimming removed 3 bases at V and 5 bases at J, with 11 bases between. The record originates from a study of cytomegalovirus exposure and HLA in healthy donors. With 60 Vbeta and 13 Jbeta primers, the PCR was carried out. Using immunoSEQ multiplex PCR, the repertoire was profiled, and TCRdb retains in-frame clones only, with some absent. The sample records around 150,000 clones, approximately 91% being singletons. This clonotype originated in a woman between 35 and 50 years old in good health and CMV-seronegative. Sequenced material: PBMCs. The chain recombines TRBV28 with TRBJ1-5; the D gene is possibly TRBD1 (5 bases). CDR3 nucleotides: TGTGCCAGCAGTTTCGGAGGGGACCATCAGCCCCAGCATTTT. The encoded protein is CASSFGGDHQPQHF.